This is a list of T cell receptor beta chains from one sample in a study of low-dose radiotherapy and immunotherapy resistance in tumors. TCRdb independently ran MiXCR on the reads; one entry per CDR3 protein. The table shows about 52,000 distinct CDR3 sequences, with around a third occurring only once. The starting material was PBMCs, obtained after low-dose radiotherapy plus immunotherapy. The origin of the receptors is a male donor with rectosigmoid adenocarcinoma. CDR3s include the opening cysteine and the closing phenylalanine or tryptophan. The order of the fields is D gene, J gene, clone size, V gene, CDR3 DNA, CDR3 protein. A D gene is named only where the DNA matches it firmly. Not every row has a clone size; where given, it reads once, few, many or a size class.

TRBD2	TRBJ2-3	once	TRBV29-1	TGCAGCGTCGGTGGCGGGAGAAGCACAGATACGCAGTATTTT	CSVGGGRSTDTQYF
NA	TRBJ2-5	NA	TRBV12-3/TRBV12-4	TGTGCCAGCAGTGCCAGAGGGACGGAGACCCAGTACTTC	CASSARGTETQYF
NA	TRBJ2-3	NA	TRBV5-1	TGCGCCAGCAGCTTGGAACCCGACGGTACGCAGTATTTT	CASSLEPDGTQYF
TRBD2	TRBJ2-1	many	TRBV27	TGTGCCAGCAGTACCCGGACTAGCCGGCGATTCTTC	CASSTRTSRRFF
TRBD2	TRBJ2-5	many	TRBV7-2	TGTGCCAGCAGCTTGTGGGGAGGGGAGACCCAGTACTTC	CASSLWGGETQYF
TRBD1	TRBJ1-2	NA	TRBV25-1	TGTGCCAGCAGTGAACCCGGGACAGGGGGCTTTGGCTACACCTTC	CASSEPGTGGFGYTF
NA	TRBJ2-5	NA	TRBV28	TGTACCAGCAGTCCTGCGGGCGGGGTTCGGGAGACCCAGTACTTC	CTSSPAGGVRETQYF
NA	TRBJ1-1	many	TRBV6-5	TGTGCCAGCAGTTACCGAGGGGCCTTGGAAGCTTTCTTT	CASSYRGALEAFF
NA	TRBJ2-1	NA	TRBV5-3	TGTGCCAGCAGCTTGGCGGGGGCCAGCTACAATGAGCAGTTCTTC	CASSLAGASYNEQFF
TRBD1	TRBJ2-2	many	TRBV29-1	TGCAGCGTTGATAATACCGGGACAGGGAACACCGGGGAGCTGTTTTTT	CSVDNTGTGNTGELFF
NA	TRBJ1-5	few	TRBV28	TGTGCCAGCACCAGCACGAGCAATCAGCCCCAGCATTTT	CASTSTSNQPQHF
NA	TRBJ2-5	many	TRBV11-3	TGTGCCAGCAGCCTATCCGACACCCAAGAGACCCAGTACTTC	CASSLSDTQETQYF
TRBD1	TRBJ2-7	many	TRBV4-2	TGTGCCAGCAGCACCCAGGGGGTGTCCTACGAGCAGTACTTC	CASSTQGVSYEQYF
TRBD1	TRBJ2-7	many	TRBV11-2	TGTGCCAGCAGCCAAGGACAGGGGAGGGGCGAGCAGTACTTC	CASSQGQGRGEQYF
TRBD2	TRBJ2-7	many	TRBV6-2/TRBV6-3	TGTGCCAGCAGTGCCGTAGCGGGTGGTCTCTACGAGCAGTACTTC	CASSAVAGGLYEQYF